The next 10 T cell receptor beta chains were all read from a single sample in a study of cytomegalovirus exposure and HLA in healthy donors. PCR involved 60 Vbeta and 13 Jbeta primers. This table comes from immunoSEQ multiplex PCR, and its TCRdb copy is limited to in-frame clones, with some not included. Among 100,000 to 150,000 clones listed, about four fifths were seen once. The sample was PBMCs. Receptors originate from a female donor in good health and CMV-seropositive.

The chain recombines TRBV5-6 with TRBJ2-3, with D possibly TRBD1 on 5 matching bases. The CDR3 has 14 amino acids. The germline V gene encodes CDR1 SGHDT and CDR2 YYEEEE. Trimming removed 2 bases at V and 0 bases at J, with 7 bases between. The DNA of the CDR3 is TGTGCCAGCAGCTTTCAGGGAAGCACAGATACGCAGTATTTT. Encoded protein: CASSFQGSTDTQYF.

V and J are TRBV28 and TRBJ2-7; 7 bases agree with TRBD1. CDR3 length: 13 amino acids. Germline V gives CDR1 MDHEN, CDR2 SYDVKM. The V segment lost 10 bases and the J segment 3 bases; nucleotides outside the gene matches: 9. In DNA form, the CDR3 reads TGTGCCACACAAAACGGGGACAGCTACGAGCAGTACTTC. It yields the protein CATQNGDSYEQYF.

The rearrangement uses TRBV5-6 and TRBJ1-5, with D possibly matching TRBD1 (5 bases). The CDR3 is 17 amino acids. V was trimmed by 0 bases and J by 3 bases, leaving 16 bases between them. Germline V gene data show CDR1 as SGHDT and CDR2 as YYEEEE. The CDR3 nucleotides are TGTGCCAGCAGCTTGGGGCCGAACAGGCGAGCCAATCAGCCCCAGCATTTT. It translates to CASSLGPNRRANQPQHF.

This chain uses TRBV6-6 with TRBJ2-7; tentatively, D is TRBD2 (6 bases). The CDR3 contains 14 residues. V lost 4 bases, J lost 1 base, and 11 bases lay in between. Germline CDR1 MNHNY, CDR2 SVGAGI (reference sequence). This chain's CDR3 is CASSLRSGSYEQYF. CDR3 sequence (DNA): TGTGCCAGCAGTTTGCGCAGCGGGTCCTACGAGCAGTACTTC.

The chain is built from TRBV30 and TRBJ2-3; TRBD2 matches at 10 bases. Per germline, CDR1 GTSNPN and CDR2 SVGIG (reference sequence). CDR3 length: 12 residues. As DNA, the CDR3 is TGTTGTCAAGCGGGGGGGGAAGATACGCAGTATTTT. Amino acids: CCQAGGEDTQYF.

The CDR3 loop reads CASSPTSGGRNTQYF. CDR3 in DNA: TGTGCCAGCAGCCCGACTAGCGGGGGACGAAATACGCAGTATTTT. V gene TRBV28 combines with J gene TRBJ2-3; 12 bases line up with TRBD2. The trim removed 6 bases at V and 7 bases at J, leaving 8 bases unmatched. This CDR3 spans 15 amino acids. Germline V CDR1 and CDR2: MDHEN, SYDVKM.

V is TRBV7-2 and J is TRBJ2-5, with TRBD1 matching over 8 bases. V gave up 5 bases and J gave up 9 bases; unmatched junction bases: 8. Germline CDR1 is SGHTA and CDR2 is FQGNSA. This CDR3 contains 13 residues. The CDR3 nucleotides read TGTGCCAGCAGCCCCAACCAACAGGGGGCCCAGTACTTC. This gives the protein CASSPNQQGAQYF.

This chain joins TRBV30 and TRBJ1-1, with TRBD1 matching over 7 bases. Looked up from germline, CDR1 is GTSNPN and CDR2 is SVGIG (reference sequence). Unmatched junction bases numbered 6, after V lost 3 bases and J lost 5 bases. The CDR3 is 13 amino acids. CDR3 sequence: CAWSAGTVTEAFF. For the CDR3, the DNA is TGTGCCTGGAGCGCCGGGACAGTGACTGAAGCTTTCTTT.

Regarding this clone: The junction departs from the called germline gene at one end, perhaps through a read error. The CDR3 spells CASRDRVSYNLPLHF. The CDR3 region has the DNA TGTGCCAGCAGGGACAGGGTATCCTATAATTTACCCCTCCACTTT. The chain links TRBV6-5 to TRBJ1-6, with 8 nucleotides matching TRBD1. Germline CDR1 is MNHEY and CDR2 is SVGAGI. The CDR3 has 15 residues.

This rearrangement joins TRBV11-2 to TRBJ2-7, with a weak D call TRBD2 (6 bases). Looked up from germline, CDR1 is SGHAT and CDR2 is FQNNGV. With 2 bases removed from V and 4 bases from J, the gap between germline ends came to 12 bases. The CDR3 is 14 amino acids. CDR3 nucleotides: TGTGCCAGCAGCTTATTGGAGGGAGATTACGAGCAGTACTTC. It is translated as CASSLLEGDYEQYF. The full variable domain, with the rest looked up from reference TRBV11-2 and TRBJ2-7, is EAGVAQSPRYKIIEKRQSVAFWCNPISGHATLYWYQQILGQGPKLLIQFQNNGVVDDSQLPKDRFSAERLKGVDSTLKIQPAKLEDSAVYLCASSLLEGDYEQYFGPGTRLTVT.